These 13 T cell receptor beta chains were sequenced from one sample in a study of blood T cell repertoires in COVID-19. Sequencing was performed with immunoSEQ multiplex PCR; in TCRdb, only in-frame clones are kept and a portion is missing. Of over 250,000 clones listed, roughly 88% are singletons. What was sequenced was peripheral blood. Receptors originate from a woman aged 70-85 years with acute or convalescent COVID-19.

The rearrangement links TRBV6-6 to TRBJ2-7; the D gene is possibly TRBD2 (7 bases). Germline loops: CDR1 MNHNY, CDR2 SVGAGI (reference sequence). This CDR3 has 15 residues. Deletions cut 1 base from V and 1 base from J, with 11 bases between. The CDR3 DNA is TGTGCCAGCAGTTACTTGGGGGGGCATTCCTACGAGCAGTACTTC. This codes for CASSYLGGHSYEQYF.

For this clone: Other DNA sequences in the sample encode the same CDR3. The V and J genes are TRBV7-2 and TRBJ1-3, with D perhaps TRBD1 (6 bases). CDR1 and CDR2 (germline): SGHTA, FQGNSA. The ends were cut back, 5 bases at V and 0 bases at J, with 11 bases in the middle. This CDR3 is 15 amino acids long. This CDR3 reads CASSLGGGSGNTIYF. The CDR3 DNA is TGTGCCAGCAGCCTAGGAGGGGGCTCTGGAAACACCATATATTTT.

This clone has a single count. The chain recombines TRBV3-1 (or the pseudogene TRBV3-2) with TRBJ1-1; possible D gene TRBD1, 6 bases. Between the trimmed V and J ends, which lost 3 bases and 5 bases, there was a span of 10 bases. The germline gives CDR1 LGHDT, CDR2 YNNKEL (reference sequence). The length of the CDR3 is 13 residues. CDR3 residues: CASSHLRGTEAFF. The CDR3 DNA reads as TGTGCCAGCAGCCATCTCAGGGGAACTGAAGCTTTCTTT.

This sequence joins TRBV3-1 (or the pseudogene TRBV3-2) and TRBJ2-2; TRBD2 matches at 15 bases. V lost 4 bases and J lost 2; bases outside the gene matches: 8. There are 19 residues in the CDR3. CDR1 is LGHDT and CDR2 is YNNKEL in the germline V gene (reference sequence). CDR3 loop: CASSPRTSGGAENTGELFF. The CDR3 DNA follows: TGTGCCAGCAGCCCCCGGACTAGCGGGGGGGCCGAAAACACCGGGGAGCTGTTTTTT.

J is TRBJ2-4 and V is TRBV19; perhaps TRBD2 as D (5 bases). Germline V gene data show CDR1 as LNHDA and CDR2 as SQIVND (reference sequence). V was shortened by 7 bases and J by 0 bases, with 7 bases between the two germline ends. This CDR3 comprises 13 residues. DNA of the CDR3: TGTGCCAGTATTGGACTAGCCAAAAACATTCAGTACTTC. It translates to CASIGLAKNIQYF.

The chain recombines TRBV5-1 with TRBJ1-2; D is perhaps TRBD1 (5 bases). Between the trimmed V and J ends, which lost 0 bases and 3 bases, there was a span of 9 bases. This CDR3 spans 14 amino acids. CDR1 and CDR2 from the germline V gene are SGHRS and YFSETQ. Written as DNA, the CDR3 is TGCGCCAGCAGCTTGGACGGACACGACTATGGCTACACCTTC. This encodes CASSLDGHDYGYTF.

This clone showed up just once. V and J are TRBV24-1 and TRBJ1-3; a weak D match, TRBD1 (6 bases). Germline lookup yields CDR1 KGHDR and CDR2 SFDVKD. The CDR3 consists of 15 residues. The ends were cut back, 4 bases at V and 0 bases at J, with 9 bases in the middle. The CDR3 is CATSDGQSSGNTIYF. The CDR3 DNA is TGTGCCACCAGTGACGGACAGAGCTCTGGAAACACCATATATTTT.

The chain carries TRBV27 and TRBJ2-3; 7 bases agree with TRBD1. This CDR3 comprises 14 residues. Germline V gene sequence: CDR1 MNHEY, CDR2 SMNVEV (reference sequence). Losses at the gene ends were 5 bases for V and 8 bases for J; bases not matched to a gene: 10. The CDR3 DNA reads TGTGCCAGCAGTCAACAGGGGATGATTGGTACGCAGTATTTT. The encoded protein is CASSQQGMIGTQYF.

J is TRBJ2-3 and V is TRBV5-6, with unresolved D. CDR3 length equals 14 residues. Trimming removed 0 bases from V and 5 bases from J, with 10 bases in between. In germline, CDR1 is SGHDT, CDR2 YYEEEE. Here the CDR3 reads CASSLASSGDTQYF. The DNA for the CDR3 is TGTGCCAGCAGCTTGGCCTCTAGTGGAGATACGCAGTATTTT. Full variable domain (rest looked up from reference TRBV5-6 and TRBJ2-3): DAGVTQSPTHLIKTRGQQVTLRCSPKSGHDTVSWYQQALGQGPQFIFQYYEEEERQRGNFPDRFSGHQFPNYSSELNVNALLLGDSALYLCASSLASSGDTQYFGPGTRLTVL.

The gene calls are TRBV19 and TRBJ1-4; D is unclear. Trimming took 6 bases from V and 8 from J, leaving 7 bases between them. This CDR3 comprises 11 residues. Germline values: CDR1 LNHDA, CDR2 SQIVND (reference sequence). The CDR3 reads CASRGPEKLFF. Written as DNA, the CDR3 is TGTGCCAGTAGGGGCCCGGAAAAACTGTTTTTT.

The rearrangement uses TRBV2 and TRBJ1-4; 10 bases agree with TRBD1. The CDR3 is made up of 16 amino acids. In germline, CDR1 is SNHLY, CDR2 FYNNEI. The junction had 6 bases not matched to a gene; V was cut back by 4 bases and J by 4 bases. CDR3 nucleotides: TGTGCCAGCAGTGGGACCGGGACAGGGGTTAATGAAAAACTGTTTTTT. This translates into CASSGTGTGVNEKLFF.

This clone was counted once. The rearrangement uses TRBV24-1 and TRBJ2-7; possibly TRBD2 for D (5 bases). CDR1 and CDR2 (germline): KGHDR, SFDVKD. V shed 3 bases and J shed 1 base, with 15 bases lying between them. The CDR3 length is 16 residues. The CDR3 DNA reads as TGTGCCACCAGTGATCCCGAGGGCAGGCAATCCTACGAGCAGTACTTC. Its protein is CATSDPEGRQSYEQYF.

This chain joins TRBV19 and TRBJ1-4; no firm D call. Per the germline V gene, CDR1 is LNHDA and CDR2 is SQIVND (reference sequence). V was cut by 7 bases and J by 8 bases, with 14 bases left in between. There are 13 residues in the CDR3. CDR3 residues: CASTEAGGEKLFF. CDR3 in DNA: TGTGCCAGTACGGAGGCTGGTGGGGAAAAACTGTTTTTT.